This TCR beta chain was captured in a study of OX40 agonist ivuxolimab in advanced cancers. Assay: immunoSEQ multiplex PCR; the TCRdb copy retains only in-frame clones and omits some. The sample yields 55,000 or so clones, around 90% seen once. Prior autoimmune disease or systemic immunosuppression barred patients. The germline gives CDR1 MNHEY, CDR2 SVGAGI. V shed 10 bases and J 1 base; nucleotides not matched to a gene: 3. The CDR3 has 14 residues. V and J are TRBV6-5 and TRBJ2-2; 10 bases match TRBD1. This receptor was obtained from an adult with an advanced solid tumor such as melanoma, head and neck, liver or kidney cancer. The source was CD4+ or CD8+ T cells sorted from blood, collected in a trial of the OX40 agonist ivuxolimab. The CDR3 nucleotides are TGTGCCACGAGGGACAGGGGGAACACCGGGGAGCTGTTTTTT. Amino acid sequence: CATRDRGNTGELFF.